The source of this T cell receptor (beta chain) is a study of response to subunit inactivated influenza vaccine. This clonotype was seen ten or more times. Via MiXCR, TCRdb re-called the RT-PCR reads, giving one row per CDR3 protein. Of about 540,000 distinct CDR3 sequences in the sample, roughly a quarter were seen once. The germline V and J ends were trimmed by 7 bases and 3 bases, with 19 bases remaining between them. The CDR3 runs 14 residues. Germline V gene sequence: CDR1 DFQATT, CDR2 SNEGSKA (reference sequence). The same data also went into a second study, on T cells expressing NK-cell markers. From that paper: UMI-tagged 5'RACE template switching yielded the TCR beta cDNA. HCMV seropositivity marked seven of the eight sequenced donors; one was seronegative.

The sample consisted of CD4+ T cells sorted from PBMCs, taken roughly 12 days after vaccination. This clonotype originated in a man in his fifties who received an inactivated influenza vaccine. The V call is TRBV20-1, the J call TRBJ2-7, with D uncertain. In DNA form, the CDR3 reads TGCAGTGTTTATGCAGGTAATGGCGGCTACGAGCAGTACTTC. This translates into CSVYAGNGGYEQYF.